This T cell receptor (beta chain) was identified during a study of blood T cell repertoires in COVID-19. Study-level information: The origin of the acute and convalescent COVID-19 samples was the United States, Italy and Spain. The analysed material was cDNA or gDNA that came from T cells, B-cell-depleted T cells, or PBMCs.

CDR3 size: 17 residues. Germline loops: CDR1 MGHRA, CDR2 YSYEKL. V was cut by 0 bases and J by 1 base, with 12 bases left in between. Original analysis: Reference gene primer amplification yielded estimated nucleated cell counts. Here immunoSEQ multiplex PCR was the method, and the copy in TCRdb shows in-frame clones only, minus some. The V and J calls and clone size were taken over from that table, and D and trimming were inferred from the DNA. The sample contains some 150,000 clones, roughly 90% of which appear only once. The chain links TRBV4-1 to TRBJ2-2; possible D gene TRBD2, 5 bases. This TCR derives from a man aged 55 to 70 with acute or convalescent COVID-19. Sequenced input: peripheral blood. The CDR3 here is CASSQDYFRGNTGELFF. The CDR3 coding sequence is TGCGCCAGCAGCCAAGATTATTTTCGGGGGAACACCGGGGAGCTGTTTTTT.